This T cell receptor beta chain stems from a study of beta chain features in type 1 diabetes (dated by TCRdb to the late 2010s). For the wider study: Mean age, gender distribution, total cell number and subset yield did not differ between patients and healthy donors. A total of some 110 million sorted cells were examined across all samples, and the number of cells per subset was strongly correlated with RNA yield. The study compared the TCRB repertoires of sorted circulating CD4+ T cell subsets in recently diagnosed type 1 diabetes patients with those in matched healthy donors. Regulatory and stem cell-like memory subsets were obtained from only 8 patients and about 8 healthy donors, while naive and central memory subsets were obtained from all 30 or so donors.

All of the isolated RNA was reverse transcribed with the High Capacity cDNA Reverse Transcription Kit, so expressed TCRB transcripts were sequenced. Naive, central memory and regulatory T cell samples underwent deep immunoSEQ sequencing, averaging about 3.57 million total reads per sample. Sorted cells were lysed in RLT buffer and RNA was extracted with DNase-treated RNeasy Micro or Mini kits, depending on cell number. Each cell subset was processed separately to prevent cross-contamination, with patient and healthy donor samples processed together. The immunoSEQ multiplex PCR was used to amplify TCRB sequences from cDNA, generating 87-bp fragments that spanned the CDR3 region. The amplicons were sequenced using the Illumina HiSeq platform. The published analysis was carried out like this. Synthetic template baselines were used to correct PCR bias computationally, reads within Hamming distance 2 were collapsed, and singletons that could not be merged were discarded. Reads were aligned against IMGT so that V, D and J genes, CDR3 length and insertions or deletions at six rearrangement sites could be assigned. Within each subset, clonotype counts were normalized to sorted cell number, after which true diversity and Gini coefficients were computed with the tcR R package. The overlap coefficient, calculated on TCRB nucleotide sequences, was used to quantify repertoire sharing. Out-of-frame TCRB sequences from naive cells were analyzed to stand in for the pre-selection repertoire. TCRdb holds this immuneACCESS table with in-frame rearrangements only. Some clones are missing; in checked studies, unresolved V genes explain under half, and the rest has no known cause. That table furnishes V, J and clone size, whereas the DNA furnished D and trimming. Counted in this sample were about 640,000 clones; around 12% of them appeared once. The top ten constitute approximately 0.11% of the sample.

Study-wide conclusions, independent of this receptor: In all four CD4+ subsets, TCRB CDR3 length was moderately but significantly shorter in type 1 diabetes patients. Because cDNA was sequenced instead of genomic DNA, activated cells with high expression could be over-represented, although the groups did not differ in activation or CD3 levels. Shorter templates might have been favored by PCR, but patient and control samples were amplified and corrected together, so both groups would have been affected equally by any skew. Only small numbers of individuals were included in the HLA sub-analyses, which left unresolved whether HLA type had any influence on TCRB rearrangement. The naive, central memory and regulatory TCRB repertoires appeared to resemble one another more closely among patients than among healthy donors. At VDJ recombination sites, type 1 diabetes patients had fewer insertions and more deleted nucleotides, which implies abnormalities in thymic rearrangement.

Note on this clone: Its antigen has not been determined. Qualities for individual bases were not recorded, and no much larger clone is one base off.

From each donor, a single peripheral blood sample of 90 to 150 mL on average was drawn into heparinised tubes. Naive, central memory, regulatory and stem cell-like memory CD4+ T cells were sorted on a BD FACSAria II using a panel including CD45RO, CCR7, CD25, CD127, CD95 and CD27. All sorted populations exceeded 95% purity. PBMCs were isolated immediately by Lymphoprep density gradient centrifugation and stained directly without culture. To minimize batch effects, samples were stained and sorted in pairs, one healthy donor with one patient per experiment. V is reduced by 0 bases and J by 5 bases, leaving a spacing of 7 bases between them. The germline V gene (reference sequence) specifies LNHNV as CDR1 and YYDKDF as CDR2. The CDR3, from cysteine to phenylalanine, totals 13 residues. The DNA shown is the 39-base CDR3, in frame from base 1.

This receptor was obtained from a man aged 25-45 years with type 1 diabetes. The sequencing input was naive CD4+ T cells from blood. The intended sense of this specimen's cell subset or site label: true naive CD4+ T cells. The rearrangement combines TRBV15 with TRBJ2-5; TRBD2 is possibly the D segment (5 matching bases). CDR3 loop: CATSRDRGETQYF. The DNA sequence reads TGTGCCACCAGCAGAGATCGAGGGGAGACCCAGTACTTC.